This entry lists 21 T cell receptor beta chains sequenced from one sample in a study of T cell clonality in common variable immunodeficiency. Assay: immunoSEQ multiplex PCR; the TCRdb copy retains only in-frame clones and omits some. Listed here are approximately 44,000 clones without any singletons, the top ten holding around 2.8%. The sequencing sample was made of peripheral blood mononuclear cells. These receptors all come from a person aged 18 to 70 in good health.

This clone has ten or more counts. Read coverage stops 3 residues before the CDR3 terminus; the germline J gene supplies the remainder. The chain couples TRBV19 to TRBJ2-1; D gene ambiguous. The CDR3 contains 14 residues. CDR1 and CDR2 (germline): LNHDA, SQIVND (reference sequence). V was pared by 5 bases and J by 7 bases, with 15 bases between. CDR3 residues: CASSPPSHQNEQFF. CDR3 DNA (partial): TGTGCCAGTAGTCCCCCGAGCCACCAAAATGAG.

The sample holds many counts of this clone. The missing CDR3 end, 3 residues past where the read stops, is filled in from the germline J gene. The rearrangement uses TRBV7-8 and TRBJ2-4, with D possibly being TRBD2 (6 bases). CDR3 size: 15 residues. V shed 3 bases and J shed 0 bases, with 9 bases lying between them. The germline V gene has CDR1 SGHVS and CDR2 FQNEAQ. The CDR3 spells CASSLGGLAKNIQYF. Partial CDR3 DNA: TGTGCCAGCAGCTTGGGGGGATTAGCCAAAAACATT. Full variable domain (outside the CDR3, taken from reference TRBV7-8 and TRBJ2-4): GAGVSQSPRYKVAKRGQDVALRCDPISGHVSLFWYQQALGQGPEFLTYFQNEAQLDKSGLPSDRFFAERPEGSVSTLKIQRTQQEDSAVYLCASSLGGLAKNIQYFGAGTRLSVL.

This clone was observed at least ten times. The read terminates 3 residues ahead of where the CDR3 ends, so the germline J gene completes it. This rearrangement joins TRBV6-4 to TRBJ2-3; TRBD2 matches 7 bases. The length of the CDR3 is 15 residues. V shed 2 bases and J 0 bases; nucleotides not matched to a gene: 2. The germline CDR1 and CDR2 sequences are MRHNA and SNTAGT. CDR3 DNA, as far as it was read: TGTGCCAGCAGTGACATAGCGGGTAGCACAGATACG. It translates to CASSDIAGSTDT. In full, the CDR3 reads CASSDIAGSTDTQYF.

This clone is medium-sized. Sequencing ends 3 residues short of the CDR3 end; the germline J gene provides the rest. This sequence joins TRBV6-2 or TRBV6-3 and TRBJ2-5, with a tentative D call TRBD2 (6 bases). V shed 7 bases and J shed 3 bases, with 12 bases lying between them. There are 13 residues in the CDR3. Per germline, CDR1 MNHEY and CDR2 SVGEGT. CDR3 DNA (partial): TGTGCCAGCACCCAGACTAGGGAAGAGACC. This gives the protein CASTQTREET. The full CDR3 sequence reads CASTQTREETQYF.

The sample holds many counts of this clone. The CDR3 extends 3 residues past the end of the read, so its final part is completed from the germline J gene. V is TRBV7-9 and J is TRBJ1-2; 8 nucleotides agree with TRBD1. The CDR3 is 15 residues long. The V segment lost 0 bases and the J segment 4 bases; nucleotides outside the gene matches: 4. Germline CDR1 is SEHNR and CDR2 is FQNEAQ (reference sequence). The sequenced CDR3 bases are TGTGCCAGCAGCTTAGCTCAGGGGGCAGGCTATGGC. Amino acids: CASSLAQGAGYG. The entire CDR3 sequence reads CASSLAQGAGYGYTF.

This clone was seen ten or more times. The sequence runs out 3 residues before the end of the CDR3; the remainder is reconstructed from the germline J gene. The chain is built from TRBV12-3 or TRBV12-4 and TRBJ2-7, with 12 positions matching TRBD2. V shed 5 bases and J 0 bases; nucleotides not matched to a gene: 11. This CDR3 comprises 18 residues. The CDR3 protein is CASSLRTSGMGTSYEQYF. The covered CDR3 bases are TGTGCCAGCAGTCTGCGGACTAGCGGGATGGGGACCTCCTACGAG.

This clone was observed many times. The read ends 3 residues before the CDR3 terminus; that terminus is restored from the germline J gene. This rearrangement joins TRBV20-1 to TRBJ2-1, with 7 bases lining up with TRBD2. The CDR3 runs to 14 residues. V lost 2 bases and J lost 4; bases outside the gene matches: 5. Per the germline V gene, CDR1 is DFQATT and CDR2 is SNEGSKA (reference sequence). CDR3 residues: CSARRLAAYNEQFF. The covered CDR3 bases are TGCAGTGCTAGAAGGCTAGCGGCGTACAATGAG.

This clone was counted a few times. The CDR3 protein is CASRNRQGANSPLHF. CDR3 DNA, as far as it was read: TGTGCCAGCAGAAACCGACAGGGGGCGAATTCACCC. The chain is built from TRBV6-2 or TRBV6-3 and TRBJ1-6; 10 positions match TRBD1. The sequence runs out 3 residues before the end of the CDR3; the remainder is reconstructed from the germline J gene. Germline CDR1 MNHEY, CDR2 SVGEGT. This CDR3 has 15 amino acids. The V gene end was trimmed by 6 bases and the J gene end by 7 bases; junction bases not matched to a gene: 6.

This clone has at least ten counts. The sequenced fragment ends 3 residues before the CDR3 boundary, so the rest is inferred from the germline J gene. The genes are TRBV5-6 and TRBJ2-7; D remains unclear. CDR3 length: 11 amino acids. Germline CDR1 reads SGHDT; CDR2 reads YYEEEE. V was clipped by 5 bases and J by 6 bases, with 9 bases between them. The CDR3 region is CASSSPGEQYF. The sequenced CDR3 bases are TGTGCCAGCAGTTCGCCCGGCGAG.

This clone has at least ten counts. Read data end 3 residues before the CDR3 end; the end is taken from the germline J gene. This rearrangement joins TRBV20-1 to TRBJ2-7; 15 bases align to TRBD2. CDR1 is DFQATT and CDR2 is SNEGSKA in the germline V gene (reference sequence). The V gene end was trimmed by 5 bases and the J gene end by 6 bases; junction bases not matched to a gene: 5. This CDR3 has 14 residues. The CDR3: CSAWTSGRASEQYF. The CDR3 DNA, read in part, is TGCAGTGCTTGGACTAGCGGGAGGGCCTCCGAG.

This clone was picked up many times. The CDR3 end lies 3 residues beyond the end of the read and is filled in from the germline J gene. V usage is TRBV19 and J usage is TRBJ2-7, with D possibly TRBD1 on 6 matching bases. Deletions cut 4 bases from V and 4 bases from J, with 17 bases between. The CDR3 has 15 residues. Germline V CDR1 and CDR2: LNHDA, SQIVND (reference sequence). CDR3 sequence: CASSKNRDKLYEQYF. CDR3 bases read: TGTGCCAGTAGTAAGAACCGGGACAAATTATACGAG.

This clone has a count of ten or more. Partial CDR3 DNA: TGTGCCAGCAGCCTGGGGACAGATAACTATGGC. Encoded protein: CASSLGTDNYG. The whole CDR3 reads CASSLGTDNYGYTF. The chain recombines TRBV11-2 with TRBJ1-2; 7 nucleotides line up with TRBD1. From the germline J gene comes the end of the CDR3, since the read stops 3 residues before it. CDR1 SGHAT and CDR2 FQNNGV come from the germline V gene. V trimming: 5 bases; J trimming: 1 base; junction bases outside the gene matches: 4. CDR3 length: 14 residues.

This clone was counted at least ten times. The CDR3 end is not reached by the read, which stops 3 residues before it; the germline J gene fills it in. V usage is TRBV7-6 and J usage is TRBJ2-7; TRBD1 aligns across 11 bases. Trimming removed 5 bases from V and 3 bases from J; junction bases left unmatched: 3. The CDR3 covers 14 residues. CDR1 SGHVS and CDR2 FNYEAQ come from the germline V gene. The DNA read from the CDR3 is TGTGCCAGCAGCCCGGGACAGGGGGACTACGAG. This codes for CASSPGQGDYE. The full CDR3 protein is CASSPGQGDYEQYF.

Ten or more counts support this clone. The CDR3 end lies 3 residues beyond the end of the read and is filled in from the germline J gene. J is TRBJ2-2 and V is TRBV19; 9 bases align to TRBD2. Losses at the gene ends were 6 bases for V and 7 bases for J; bases not matched to a gene: 9. The germline V gene encodes CDR1 LNHDA and CDR2 SQIVND (reference sequence). The CDR3 loop spans 15 amino acids. The sequenced part of the CDR3 DNA is TGTGCCAGTAGCCGTAGCGGGAGAGCGATCGGGGAG. As protein: CASSRSGRAIGE. The whole CDR3 protein reads CASSRSGRAIGELFF. Variable domain in full (rest from reference TRBV19 and TRBJ2-2): DGGITQSPKYLFRKEGQNVTLSCEQNLNHDAMYWYRQDPGQGLRLIYYSQIVNDFQKGDIAEGYSVSREKKESFPLTVTSAQKNPTAFYLCASSRSGRAIGELFFGEGSRLTVL.

This clone was seen ten or more times. The read finishes 3 residues shy of the CDR3 end, and the germline J gene is used to complete it. V is TRBV12-5 and J is TRBJ2-3, with 7 bases fitting TRBD1. The germline V gene has CDR1 LGHNT and CDR2 FRNRAP. The CDR3 length is 13 residues. V shed 7 bases and J 4 bases; nucleotides not matched to a gene: 5. CDR3 DNA, as far as it was read: TGTGCTAGTGCGATACAGGGGCCAGATACG. Protein: CASAIQGPDT. The full CDR3 protein is CASAIQGPDTQYF. Full variable domain (remainder filled in from reference TRBV12-5 and TRBJ2-3): DARVTQTPRHKVTEMGQEVTMRCQPILGHNTVFWYRQTMMQGLELLAYFRNRAPLDDSGMPKDRFSAEMPDATLATLKIQPSEPRDSAVYFCASAIQGPDTQYFGPGTRLTVL.

This clone was detected many times. The CDR3 end lies 3 residues beyond the end of the read and is filled in from the germline J gene. This chain joins TRBV19 and TRBJ1-5; perhaps TRBD1 as D (5 bases). The ends were cut back, 5 bases at V and 4 bases at J, with 9 bases in the middle. The length of the CDR3 is 13 residues. Germline CDR1 reads LNHDA; CDR2 reads SQIVND (reference sequence). The sequenced part of the CDR3 DNA is TGTGCCAGTAGTGGGGCTTTTAATCAGCCC. Protein: CASSGAFNQP. The complete CDR3 protein is CASSGAFNQPQHF.

At least ten counts were recorded for this clone. The DNA ends 3 residues before the CDR3 does, and the rest of the CDR3 is filled in from the germline J gene. The J gene is TRBJ2-3, the V gene TRBV20-1; 7 bases match TRBD1. CDR1 DFQATT and CDR2 SNEGSKA come from the germline V gene (reference sequence). The CDR3 is 15 amino acids. The J segment lost 3 bases and the V segment lost 0 bases, leaving 6 bases of the junction unmatched. CDR3 sequence: CSARDFTGVTDTQYF. The sequenced CDR3 bases are TGCAGTGCTAGAGATTTTACAGGGGTGACAGATACG.

This clone occurred many times. The read halts 3 residues ahead of the CDR3 end, with the missing end drawn from the germline J gene. V usage is TRBV6-4 and J usage is TRBJ1-1; 9 nucleotides agree with TRBD1. V lost 5 bases to trimming and J lost 1 base; unmatched junction nucleotides: 5. CDR1 is MRHNA and CDR2 is SNTAGT in the germline V gene. CDR3 length: 15 amino acids. CDR3 region: CASSIRDRENTEAFF. CDR3 DNA (partial): TGTGCCAGCAGTATCCGGGACAGGGAGAACACTGAA.

The sample holds a few counts of this clone. Read sequence stops 3 residues before the CDR3 end, and the germline J gene provides the missing end. The chain is built from TRBV7-6 and TRBJ2-5; D is unresolved. The CDR3 extends over 14 amino acids. Germline V gene lookup returns CDR1 SGHVS and CDR2 FNYEAQ. Trimming took off 2 bases at V and 3 bases at J, with 10 bases between the two ends. The covered CDR3 bases are TGTGCCAGCAGCTTATCATCACAGAAAGAGACC. It is translated as CASSLSSQKET. The CDR3 as a whole reads CASSLSSQKETQYF.

This clone was counted only a few times. The observed sequence ends 3 residues before the CDR3 terminus, with the missing tail filled in from the germline J gene. This chain joins TRBV2 and TRBJ2-1, with D tentatively TRBD1 or TRBD2 (5 bases each). The V gene's germline CDR1 is SNHLY and CDR2 FYNNEI. CDR3 length: 14 residues. V gave up 7 bases and J gave up 8 bases, with 18 bases separating them. CDR3 DNA (partial): TGTGCCAGCACCGAGGGGCAGTACTGGGATGAG. Translated: CASTEGQYWDE. In full, the CDR3 reads CASTEGQYWDEQFF.

This clone was seen ten or more times. The CDR3 end lies 3 residues beyond the end of the read and is filled in from the germline J gene. The chain employs TRBV6-1 and TRBJ2-5; no firm D call. There are 14 residues in the CDR3. CDR1 is MNHNS and CDR2 is SASEGT in the germline V gene. V lost 1 base to trimming and J lost 2 bases, with 8 bases between them. CDR3 amino acids: CASSEGLIQETQYF. The covered CDR3 bases are TGTGCCAGCAGTGAAGGACTTATACAAGAGACC.